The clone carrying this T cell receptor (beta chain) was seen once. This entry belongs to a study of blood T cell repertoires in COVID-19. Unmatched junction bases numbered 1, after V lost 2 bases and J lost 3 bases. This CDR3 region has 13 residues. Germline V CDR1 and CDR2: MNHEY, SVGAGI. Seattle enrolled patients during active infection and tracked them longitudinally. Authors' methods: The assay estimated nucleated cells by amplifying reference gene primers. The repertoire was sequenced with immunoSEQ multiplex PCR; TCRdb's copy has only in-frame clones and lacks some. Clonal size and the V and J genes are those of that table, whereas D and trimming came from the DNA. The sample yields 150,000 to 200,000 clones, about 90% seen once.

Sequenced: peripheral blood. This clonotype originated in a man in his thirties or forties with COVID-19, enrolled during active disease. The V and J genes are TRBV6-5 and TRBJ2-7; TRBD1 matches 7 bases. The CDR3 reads CASSYRDSYEQYF. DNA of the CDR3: TGTGCCAGCAGTTACCGGGACAGCTACGAGCAGTACTTC.